This T cell receptor beta chain was identified during a study of shared clonotypes between healthy human individuals. Broader study findings: Shared clonotypes across all four donors exceeded non-shared ones in generation probability. Clonotype sharing across several donors was observed for 4% to 5.5% of naive CD4 clonotypes.

Turning to this clone: Its antigen is not identified.

V lost 10 bases and J lost 7, with 20 bases in between. The CDR3 runs 14 residues. Looked up from germline, CDR1 is MNHNY and CDR2 is SVGAGI (reference sequence). Splitting of each subset's genomic DNA was done evenly across several immunoSEQ plates. Produced via immunoSEQ multiplex PCR; TCRdb's table is partial and in-frame only. The profile shows about 1.1 million clones, about 84% of them singletons. Only Caucasian adults living in Nashville, Tennessee served as donors. The specimen was memory CD4+ T cells from PBMCs. As to subset: CD45RA-negative fraction. The rearrangement links TRBV6-6 to TRBJ2-1; possible D gene TRBD1, 5 bases. The TCR was taken from a young man in good health. Some clones in this sample may be carry-over from other donors' samples. CDR3 amino acids: CATERGQGSNEQFF. The CDR3, as DNA: TGTGCCACCGAAAGGGGCCAGGGTAGTAATGAGCAGTTCTTC.